Listed below are T cell receptor beta chains from one sample, sequenced in a study of response to subunit inactivated influenza vaccine. One entry per CDR3 protein results from TCRdb running MiXCR on the RT-PCR reads. Found here are 540,000 or so distinct CDR3 sequences, 10% to 15% of them singletons; the top ten hold roughly 13%. Sequencing used PBMCs from blood, obtained roughly 46 days after vaccination. The receptors were gathered from a man aged 50 or older who received an inactivated influenza vaccine. Both conserved end residues are part of each CDR3. A D gene is named only where the DNA matches it firmly. Not every row has a clone size; where given, it reads once, few, many or a size class.

size	D	J	V	DNA	CDR3
many	-	TRBJ2-1	TRBV5-1	TGCGCCAGCAGTAGAACGTTTGTGAATGAGCAGTTCTTC	CASSRTFVNEQFF
-	TRBD1	TRBJ2-7	TRBV29-1	TGCAGCGTGGAAGGGACAGGGGGGGTCTACGAGCAGTACTTC	CSVEGTGGVYEQYF
-	-	TRBJ2-5	TRBV12-3/TRBV12-4	TGTGCCAGCAGTCCATCGACTGGCTTTGGGGAGACCCAGTACTTC	CASSPSTGFGETQYF
-	TRBD2	TRBJ2-1	TRBV10-1	TGCGCCAGCTATCGGAATAGCGGGGGGAAAGGTGAGCAGTTCTTC	CASYRNSGGKGEQFF
-	-	TRBJ2-7	TRBV11-2	TGTGCCAGCAGCTTAGGCCCCGCGGGGCAGAGCGAGCAGTACTTC	CASSLGPAGQSEQYF
few	TRBD2	TRBJ2-3	TRBV12-3/TRBV12-4	TGTGCCAGCAGGTCACTAGCGTCAGATACGCAGTATTTT	CASRSLASDTQYF
few	-	TRBJ1-2	TRBV6-2/TRBV6-3	TGTGCCAGCAGTATCCGGACGACAGATGGCTACACCTTC	CASSIRTTDGYTF
few	TRBD2	TRBJ2-5	TRBV10-3	TGTGCCATCAGTGAGTCCGGGACTAGAGAAGAGACCCAGTACTTC	CAISESGTREETQYF
-	-	TRBJ2-7	TRBV12-3/TRBV12-4	TGTGCCAGCATGGGACACCAATTTTCCTACGAGCAGTACTTC	CASMGHQFSYEQYF
few	TRBD1	TRBJ2-7	TRBV14	TGTGCCAGCAGCCAAGCCGGGACAGGGAGATACTACGAGCAGTACTTC	CASSQAGTGRYYEQYF
-	TRBD2	TRBJ2-1	TRBV5-6	TGTGCCAGCAGCTTCCTCGCCTTGCTAGCGGGGGGGCTGGATGAGCAGTTCTTC	CASSFLALLAGGLDEQFF
many	-	TRBJ2-3	TRBV15	TGTGCCACCAGCAGAGGGGCTATCACAGATACGCAGTATTTT	CATSRGAITDTQYF
-	-	TRBJ2-7	TRBV5-1	TGCGCCAGCAGCGCGGCGGGGATGGCCTACGAGCAGTACTTC	CASSAAGMAYEQYF
-	-	TRBJ2-7	TRBV4-3	TGCGCCAGCAGTCTTTATCGGGACATTTCCTACGAGCAGTACTTC	CASSLYRDISYEQYF
few	-	TRBJ2-3	TRBV3-1	TGTGCCAGCAGCCGTTCGGACAGCACAGATACGCAGTATTTT	CASSRSDSTDTQYF
many	-	TRBJ1-6	TRBV5-6	TGTGCCAGCAGGACATGGGATAATTCACCCCTCCACTTT	CASRTWDNSPLHF
few	-	TRBJ2-7	TRBV3-1	TGTGCCAGCAGTCATCTGTGGGGGGCCGAGCAGTACTTC	CASSHLWGAEQYF
many	TRBD2	TRBJ2-1	TRBV28	TGTGCCAGCAGTAACACGGGACTAGCGGGAGCGTATGAGCAGTTCTTC	CASSNTGLAGAYEQFF
-	-	TRBJ2-2	TRBV15	TGTGCCACCAGCAGAGACAGGACGAAGACCGGGGAGCTGTTTTTT	CATSRDRTKTGELFF
-	-	TRBJ1-4	TRBV7-9	TGTGCCAGCAGCTTGGACTCCGGGACTTCCGAAAAACTGTTTTTT	CASSLDSGTSEKLFF
few	-	TRBJ1-5	TRBV7-2	TGTGCCAGCAGCTTAGCGGGGGGTGGGGCTCAGCCCCAGCATTTT	CASSLAGGGAQPQHF
few	TRBD2	TRBJ2-1	TRBV6-5	TGTGCCAGCAGTTACGAGGTGGTAGCGGGAAGGAATGAGCAGTTCTTC	CASSYEVVAGRNEQFF
once	-	TRBJ1-1	TRBV5-5	TGTGCCAGCAGCCCCCGTCAGGTTAGCAACACTCAAGCTTTCTTT	CASSPRQVSNTQAFF
many	-	TRBJ2-7	TRBV28	TGTGCCAGCAGTTTCCCCACGGGCCTGTTCGCCGGCGAGCAGTACTTC	CASSFPTGLFAGEQYF
-	-	TRBJ2-5	TRBV5-1	TGCGCCAGCAGCTTGATGGGCGCCAGGGAAGAGACCCAGTACTTC	CASSLMGAREETQYF
-	TRBD1	TRBJ1-5	TRBV28	TGTGCCAGCAGTTCTCGACAGGGAGGTCAGCCCCAGCATTTT	CASSSRQGGQPQHF
few	TRBD1	TRBJ2-1	TRBV7-2	TGTGCCAGCAGCCCCTTCGGGACAGTGAGCTACAATGAGCAGTTCTTC	CASSPFGTVSYNEQFF
-	TRBD1	TRBJ1-6	TRBV7-2	TGTGCCAGCAGCCTACAACAGGGGGCCGGGAATTCACCCCTCCACTTT	CASSLQQGAGNSPLHF
few	TRBD2	TRBJ2-1	TRBV3-1	TGTGCCAGCAGCCAAGGTTCGGGGGGCTACAATGAGCAGTTCTTC	CASSQGSGGYNEQFF
many	-	TRBJ2-7	TRBV7-8	TGTGCCAGCAGCTTAGACGGTTGGGCCTACGAGCAGTACTTC	CASSLDGWAYEQYF
few	TRBD1	TRBJ2-6	TRBV29-1	TGCAGCGTTTTCGACAGGGCCGGGGCCAACGTCCTGACTTTC	CSVFDRAGANVLTF
once	TRBD2	TRBJ2-5	TRBV5-1	TGCGCCAGCAGCTTGGAGGGAGGGGAAGAGACCCAGCACTTC	CASSLEGGEETQHF